Shown below are 2 T cell receptor beta chains from a single sample sequenced in a study of cytomegalovirus exposure and HLA in healthy donors. With 60 Vbeta and 13 Jbeta primers, the PCR was carried out. Libraries were prepared by immunoSEQ multiplex PCR; TCRdb keeps only in-frame clonotypes and omits some of them. The table gives roughly 120,000 clones; the top ten clones make up less than 3% of it. Specimen: PBMCs. All receptors derive from a man between 25 and 39 years old in good health and CMV-seronegative.

V and J are TRBV5-1 and TRBJ2-1, with D tentatively TRBD2 (7 bases). V lost 0 bases and J 6 bases, leaving 13 bases between the germline ends. CDR3 length equals 15 residues. In germline, CDR1 is SGHRS, CDR2 YFSETQ. The CDR3 coding sequence is TGCGCCAGCAGCTTGGAGGGGGGGTTGGGCAATGAGCAGTTCTTC. This codes for CASSLEGGLGNEQFF.

The V call is TRBV30, the J call TRBJ2-2; the D gene is possibly TRBD1 (5 bases). The germline V gene has CDR1 GTSNPN and CDR2 SVGIG (reference sequence). V lost 3 bases to trimming and J lost 5 bases, with 16 bases between them. This CDR3 region has 15 residues. In DNA, the CDR3 is TGTGCCTGGAGCACCCAGGGTGAGGAAACCGGGGAGCTGTTTTTT. Its translation: CAWSTQGEETGELFF.